Listed here is a single TCR beta chain. The data are from a study of T cell changes during pregnancy in multiple sclerosis. The data were produced by immunoSEQ multiplex PCR, yet TCRdb's version contains in-frame clones alone and is incomplete. The profile shows some 97,000 clones, around 93% of them singletons. The CDR3 contains 13 residues. CDR1 is SQVTM, CDR2 ANQGSEA, per germline. Between the trimmed V and J ends, which lost 7 bases and 2 bases, there was a span of 13 bases. This clonotype was obtained from a female donor with multiple sclerosis, enrolled in a pregnancy study. V is TRBV29-1 and J is TRBJ2-3; possible D gene TRBD2, 7 bases. The material was peripheral blood, obtained before pregnancy. The CDR3 region is CSARGGTTDTQYF. The DNA of the CDR3 is TGCAGCGCTAGGGGGGGGACCACAGATACGCAGTATTTT.